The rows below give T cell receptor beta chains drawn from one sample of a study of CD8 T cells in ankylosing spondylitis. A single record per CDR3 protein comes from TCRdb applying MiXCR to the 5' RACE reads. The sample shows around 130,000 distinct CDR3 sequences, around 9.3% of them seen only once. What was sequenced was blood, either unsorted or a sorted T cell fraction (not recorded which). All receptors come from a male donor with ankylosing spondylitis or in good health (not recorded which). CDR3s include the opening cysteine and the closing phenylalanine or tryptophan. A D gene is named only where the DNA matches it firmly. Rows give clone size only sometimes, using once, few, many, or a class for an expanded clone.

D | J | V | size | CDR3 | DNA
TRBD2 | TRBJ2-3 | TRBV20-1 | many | CSAISGKGGTDTQYF | TGCAGTGCTATTAGCGGGAAAGGAGGGACAGATACGCAGTATTTT
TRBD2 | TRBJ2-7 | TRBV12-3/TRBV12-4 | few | CASSIAGGPDEQYF | TGTGCCAGCAGTATAGCGGGAGGGCCCGACGAGCAGTACTTC
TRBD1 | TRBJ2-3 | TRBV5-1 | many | CASSSGGSTDTQYF | TGCGCCAGCAGCTCAGGGGGTAGCACAGATACGCAGTATTTT
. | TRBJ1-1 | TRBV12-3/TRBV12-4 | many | CASSPIRAVNTEAFF | TGTGCCAGCAGTCCGATCAGGGCAGTTAACACTGAAGCTTTCTTT
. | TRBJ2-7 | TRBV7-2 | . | CASSLARQGYYEQYF | TGTGCCAGCAGCTTAGCGCGGCAGGGATACTACGAGCAGTACTTC
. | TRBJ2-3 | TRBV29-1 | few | CSGCGWRPGDTQYF | TGCAGCGGTTGTGGTTGGCGTCCAGGAGATACGCAGTATTTT
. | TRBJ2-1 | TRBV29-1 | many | CSVGGRGWSYNEQFF | TGCAGCGTTGGGGGGCGGGGTTGGTCCTACAATGAGCAGTTCTTC
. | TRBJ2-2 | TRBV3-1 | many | CASSLQGITGELFF | TGTGCCAGCAGCCTACAGGGTATCACCGGGGAGCTGTTTTTT
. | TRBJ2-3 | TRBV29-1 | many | CSVARHDRFGLAQYF | TGCAGCGTTGCCCGACATGACAGGTTTGGTCTTGCGCAGTATTTT
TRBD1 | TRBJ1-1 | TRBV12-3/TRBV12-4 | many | CASSRYRGGTEAFF | TGTGCCAGCAGCCGCTACAGGGGCGGCACTGAAGCTTTCTTT
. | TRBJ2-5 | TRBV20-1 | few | CSARLPWWERTEEETQYF | TGCAGTGCTAGACTGCCATGGTGGGAGCGCACGGAGGAAGAGACCCAGTACTTC
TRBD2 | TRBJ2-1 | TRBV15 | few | CATSRDGRELDNEQFF | TGTGCCACCAGCAGAGATGGGCGGGAGCTTGACAATGAGCAGTTCTTC
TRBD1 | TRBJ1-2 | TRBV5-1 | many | CASSYRGAADVETF | TGCGCCAGCAGCTACAGGGGGGCGGCAGATGTGGAAACCTTC
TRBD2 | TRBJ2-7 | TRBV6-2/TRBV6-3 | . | CASRSGGSTHEQYF | TGTGCCAGCAGGAGTGGCGGGAGCACCCACGAGCAGTACTTC
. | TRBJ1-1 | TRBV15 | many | CATSKTGNTEAFF | TGTGCCACCAGCAAGACAGGGAACACTGAAGCTTTCTTT
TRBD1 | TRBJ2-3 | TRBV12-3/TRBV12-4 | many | CASSPTGDGTDTQYF | TGTGCCAGCAGTCCAACAGGGGACGGCACAGATACGCAGTATTTT
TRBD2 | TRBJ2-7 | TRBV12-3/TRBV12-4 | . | CASSFGTSGSGRREQYF | TGTGCCAGCAGTTTTGGGACTAGCGGGAGCGGTAGGCGCGAGCAGTACTTC
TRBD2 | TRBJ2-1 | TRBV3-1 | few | CASSRTSGIEEQFF | TGTGCCAGCAGCCGGACTAGCGGAATTGAGGAGCAGTTCTTC
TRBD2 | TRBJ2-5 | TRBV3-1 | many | CASRSTSGEETQYF | TGTGCCAGCAGGTCCACTAGCGGGGAAGAGACCCAGTACTTC
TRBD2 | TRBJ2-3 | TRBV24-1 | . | CATSASGGLRTDTQYF | TGTGCCACCAGTGCAAGCGGGGGCCTGAGGACAGATACGCAGTATTTT
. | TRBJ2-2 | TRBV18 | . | CASSPRQDRNTGELFF | TGTGCCAGCTCACCACGGCAGGACAGGAACACCGGGGAGCTGTTTTTT
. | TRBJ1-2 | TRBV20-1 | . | CSARDRENYGYTF | TGCAGTGCTAGAGACCGGGAAAACTATGGCTACACCTTC
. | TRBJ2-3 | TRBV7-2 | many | CASSLGRNTDTQYF | TGTGCCAGCAGCTTAGGGAGAAACACAGATACGCAGTATTTT
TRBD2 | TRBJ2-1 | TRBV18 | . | CASSPPSSGSSCNEQFF | TGTGCCAGCTCACCACCGTCCAGCGGGAGCTCCTGCAATGAGCAGTTCTTC
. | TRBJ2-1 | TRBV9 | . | CASNSGGFYNEQFF | TGTGCCAGCAACTCCGGGGGTTTCTACAATGAGCAGTTCTTC
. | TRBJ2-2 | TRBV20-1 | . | CSARSGFGTGELFF | TGCAGTGCTAGATCGGGTTTCGGCACCGGGGAGCTGTTTTTT
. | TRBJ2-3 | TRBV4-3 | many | CASSQDVVGTDTQYF | TGCGCCAGCAGCCAAGATGTGGTGGGCACAGATACGCAGTATTTT
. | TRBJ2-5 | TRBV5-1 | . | CASSAGRSGETQYF | TGCGCCAGCAGCGCCGGACGGTCCGGAGAGACCCAGTACTTC
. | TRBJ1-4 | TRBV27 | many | CASQSHEAVNEKLFF | TGTGCCAGCCAATCCCACGAAGCAGTTAATGAAAAACTGTTTTTT
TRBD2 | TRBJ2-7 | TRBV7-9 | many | CASSSHNSGRRGYEQYF | TGTGCCAGCAGCTCCCACAATAGCGGGAGGAGAGGCTACGAGCAGTACTTC
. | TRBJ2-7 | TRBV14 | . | CASSQGTLTYEQYF | TGTGCCAGCAGCCAGGGGACCTTAACCTACGAGCAGTACTTC
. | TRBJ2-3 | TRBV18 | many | CASSLAPDTQYF | TGTGCCAGCTCACTAGCCCCAGATACGCAGTATTTT
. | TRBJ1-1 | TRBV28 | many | CASSFLNTEAFF | TGTGCCAGCAGTTTTTTGAACACTGAAGCTTTCTTT
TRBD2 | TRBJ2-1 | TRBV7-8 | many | CASSSRTSGINNEQFF | TGTGCCAGCAGCTCACGGACTAGCGGAATAAACAATGAGCAGTTCTTC
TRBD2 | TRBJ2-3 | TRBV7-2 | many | CASSYSAGAGRTQYF | TGTGCCAGCAGCTATTCAGCGGGAGCGGGGCGGACGCAGTATTTT
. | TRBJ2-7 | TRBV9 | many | CASSVGRAGLEQYF | TGTGCCAGCAGCGTAGGGAGGGCAGGGCTTGAGCAGTACTTC
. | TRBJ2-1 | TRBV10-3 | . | CAISESPGDLSQFF | TGTGCCATCAGTGAGTCCCCAGGGGATCTATCCCAGTTCTTC
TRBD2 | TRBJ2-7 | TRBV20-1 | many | CSATLTPAGVNEQYF | TGCAGTGCTACCTTGACCCCAGCGGGAGTCAACGAGCAGTACTTC
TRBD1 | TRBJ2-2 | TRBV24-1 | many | CATSEGQGLVGELFF | TGTGCCACCAGTGAGGGACAGGGATTGGTCGGGGAGCTGTTTTTT
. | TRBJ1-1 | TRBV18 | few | CASSPTMRFGNTEAFF | TGTGCCAGCTCACCAACTATGAGGTTCGGGAACACTGAAGCTTTCTTT
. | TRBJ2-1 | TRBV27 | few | CASSFLASAGYNEQFF | TGTGCCAGCAGTTTCTTGGCTAGCGCGGGGTACAATGAGCAGTTCTTC
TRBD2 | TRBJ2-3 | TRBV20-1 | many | CSATPGLGVDTQYF | TGCAGTGCTACTCCGGGACTAGGGGTAGATACGCAGTATTTT
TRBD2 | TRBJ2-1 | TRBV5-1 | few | CASSAGGSLESEQFF | TGCGCCAGCAGCGCGGGGGGCTCACTAGAGAGTGAGCAGTTCTTC
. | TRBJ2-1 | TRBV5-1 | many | CASSLNQPGNEQFF | TGCGCCAGCAGCCTAAACCAACCTGGGAATGAGCAGTTCTTC
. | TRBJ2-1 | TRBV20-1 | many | CRAPMVASDYNEQFF | TGCAGAGCCCCGATGGTAGCGAGCGACTACAATGAGCAGTTCTTC
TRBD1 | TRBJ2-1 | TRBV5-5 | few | CASSPGQVWDEQFF | TGTGCCAGCAGCCCGGGACAGGTTTGGGATGAGCAGTTCTTC
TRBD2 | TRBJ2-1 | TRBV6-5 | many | CASSYYPGLVYNEQFF | TGTGCCAGCAGTTACTACCCGGGACTAGTTTACAATGAGCAGTTCTTC
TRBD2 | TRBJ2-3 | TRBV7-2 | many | CASSSGTSGRVNTQYF | TGTGCCAGCAGCTCCGGGACTAGCGGGAGGGTAAATACGCAGTATTTT
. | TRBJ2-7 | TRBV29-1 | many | CSVSGTAVNEQYF | TGCAGCGTCTCCGGGACGGCTGTAAACGAGCAGTACTTC
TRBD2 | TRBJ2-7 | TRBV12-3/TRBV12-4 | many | CASSFEGLADYEQYF | TGTGCCAGCAGTTTCGAGGGACTAGCGGACTACGAGCAGTACTTC
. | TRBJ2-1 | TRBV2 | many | CASSKHRDKRSNEQFF | TGTGCCAGCAGTAAACACCGGGACAAAAGGTCAAATGAGCAGTTCTTC
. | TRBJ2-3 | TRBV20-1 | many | CSAGPGGTADTQYF | TGCAGTGCTGGCCCTGGGGGAACCGCAGATACGCAGTATTTT
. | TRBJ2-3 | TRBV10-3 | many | CAIRGSGSSTDTQYF | TGTGCCATCAGGGGTTCCGGGAGTTCCACAGATACGCAGTATTTT
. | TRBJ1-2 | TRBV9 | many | CASSAGGGYTF | TGTGCCAGCAGCGCAGGAGGAGGCTACACCTTC
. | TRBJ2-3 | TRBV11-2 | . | CASSFGETQGDTQYF | TGTGCCAGCAGCTTCGGCGAAACCCAAGGAGATACGCAGTATTTT
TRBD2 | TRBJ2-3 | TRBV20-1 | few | CSARDRTSGNPLSTDTQYF | TGCAGTGCTAGAGATCGTACTAGCGGGAACCCCTTATCCACAGATACGCAGTATTTT
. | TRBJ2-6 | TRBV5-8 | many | CASSPFSGLSGANVLTF | TGTGCCAGCAGCCCGTTCTCGGGTCTCTCTGGGGCCAACGTCCTGACTTTC
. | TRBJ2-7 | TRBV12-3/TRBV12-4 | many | CASRERTYEQYF | TGTGCCAGCAGGGAACGTACCTACGAGCAGTACTTC
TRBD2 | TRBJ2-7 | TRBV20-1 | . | CSARGLAGFDEQYF | TGCAGTGCTAGAGGCCTAGCGGGATTCGACGAGCAGTACTTC
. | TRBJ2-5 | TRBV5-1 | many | CASSLATSQETQYF | TGCGCCAGCAGCTTGGCCACTAGCCAAGAGACCCAGTACTTC